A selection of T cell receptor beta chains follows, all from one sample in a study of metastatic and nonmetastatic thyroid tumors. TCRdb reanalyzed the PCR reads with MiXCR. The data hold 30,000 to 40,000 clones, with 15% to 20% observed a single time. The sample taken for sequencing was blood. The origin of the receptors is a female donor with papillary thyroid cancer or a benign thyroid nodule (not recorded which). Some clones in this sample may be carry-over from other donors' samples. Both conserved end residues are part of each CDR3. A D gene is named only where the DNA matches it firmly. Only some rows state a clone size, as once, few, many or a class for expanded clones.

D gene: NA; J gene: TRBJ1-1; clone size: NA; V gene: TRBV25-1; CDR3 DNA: TGTGCCAGCAGTGACATCACTGAAGCTTTCTTT; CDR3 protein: CASSDITEAFF
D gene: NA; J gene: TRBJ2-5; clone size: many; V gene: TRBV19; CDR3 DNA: TGTGCCAGTAGTATAGTGGTAGGAGAGACCCAGTACTTC; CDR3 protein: CASSIVVGETQYF
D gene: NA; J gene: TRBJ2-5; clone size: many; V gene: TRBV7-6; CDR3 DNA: TGTGCCAGCAGTTTAACAGGGAAGGGAGAGACCCAGTACTTC; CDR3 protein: CASSLTGKGETQYF
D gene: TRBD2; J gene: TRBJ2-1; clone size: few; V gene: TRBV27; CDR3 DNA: TGTGCCAGCAATAAATTAGCGGGAGGGTACAATGAGCAGTTCTTC; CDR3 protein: CASNKLAGGYNEQFF
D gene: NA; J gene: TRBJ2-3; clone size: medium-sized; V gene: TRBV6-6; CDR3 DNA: TGTGCCAGCAGTTACTCCAGAACTCATACGCAGTATTTT; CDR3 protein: CASSYSRTHTQYF
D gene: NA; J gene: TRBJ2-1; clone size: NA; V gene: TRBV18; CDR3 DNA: TGTGCCAGCTCACCCCCCTCGACGCGAGATGAGCAGTTCTTC; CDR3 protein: CASSPPSTRDEQFF
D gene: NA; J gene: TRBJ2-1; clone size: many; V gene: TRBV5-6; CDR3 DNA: TGTGCCAGCAGAGGACACCTCAATGAGCAGTTCTTC; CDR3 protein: CASRGHLNEQFF
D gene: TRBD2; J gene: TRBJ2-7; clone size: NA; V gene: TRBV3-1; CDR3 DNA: TGTGCCAGCAGCCCCGGAGCGGGAGGGCCTCGCGAGCAGTACTTC; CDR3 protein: CASSPGAGGPREQYF
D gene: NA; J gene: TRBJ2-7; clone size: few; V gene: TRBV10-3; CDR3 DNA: TGTGCCATCAGTGGGGGCAGATCCTACGAGCAGTACTTC; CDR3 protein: CAISGGRSYEQYF
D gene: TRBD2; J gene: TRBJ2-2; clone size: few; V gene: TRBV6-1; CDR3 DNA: TGTGCCAGCAGTGGACTAGCAGACCGGAACGGGGAGCTGTTTTTT; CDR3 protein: CASSGLADRNGELFF
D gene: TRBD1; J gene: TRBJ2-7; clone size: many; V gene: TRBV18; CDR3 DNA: TGTGCCAGCTCACTGACAGGGCTTGAGCAGTACTTC; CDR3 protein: CASSLTGLEQYF
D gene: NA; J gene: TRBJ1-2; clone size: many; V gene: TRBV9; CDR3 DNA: TGTGCCAGCAGCCGCTTCGGAGCTAACTATGGCTACACCTTC; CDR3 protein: CASSRFGANYGYTF
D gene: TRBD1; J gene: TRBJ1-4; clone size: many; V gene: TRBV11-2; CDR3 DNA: TGTGCCAGCAGCGTCACCTTCGGACAGGGCGAGGAAAAACTGTTTTTT; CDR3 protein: CASSVTFGQGEEKLFF
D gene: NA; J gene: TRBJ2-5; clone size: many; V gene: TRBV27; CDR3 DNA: TGTGCCAGCAGTTTATCGGGCAGGGGTCCCCAAGAGACCCAGTACTTC; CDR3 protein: CASSLSGRGPQETQYF
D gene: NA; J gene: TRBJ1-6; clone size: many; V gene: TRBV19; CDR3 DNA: TGTGCCAGTAGTAGGTCCAGGGCGGGTTCGAATAATTCACCCCTCCACTTT; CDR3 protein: CASSRSRAGSNNSPLHF
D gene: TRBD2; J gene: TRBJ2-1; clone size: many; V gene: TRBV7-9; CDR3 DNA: TGTGCCAGCAGCTTAGTAGCGGGGGACCACGATGAGCAGTTCTTC; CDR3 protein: CASSLVAGDHDEQFF
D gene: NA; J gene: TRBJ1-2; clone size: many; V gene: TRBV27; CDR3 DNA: TGTGCCAGCAGTTTGACGGGGGAGGGCTACACCTTC; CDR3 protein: CASSLTGEGYTF
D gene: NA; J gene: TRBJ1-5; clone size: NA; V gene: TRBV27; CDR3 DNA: TGTGCCAGCAGTTTCGGGGGCGGGGATCAGCCCCAGCATTTT; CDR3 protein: CASSFGGGDQPQHF
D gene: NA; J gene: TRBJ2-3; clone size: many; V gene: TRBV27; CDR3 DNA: TGTGCCAGCAGTTGGACCCGGGGAAGGAGCACAGATACGCAGTATTTT; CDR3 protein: CASSWTRGRSTDTQYF
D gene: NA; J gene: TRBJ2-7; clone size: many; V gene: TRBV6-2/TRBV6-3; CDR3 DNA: TGTGCCAGCAGTTACGACAGCCCCTACGAGCAGTACTTC; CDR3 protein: CASSYDSPYEQYF
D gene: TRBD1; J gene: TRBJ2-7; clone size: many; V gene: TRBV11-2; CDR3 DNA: TGTGCCAGCCTGGGAAGGGACAGGGTTTTCTACGAGCAGTACTTC; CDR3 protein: CASLGRDRVFYEQYF
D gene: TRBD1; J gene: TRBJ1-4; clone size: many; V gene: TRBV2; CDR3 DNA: TGTGCCAGCACCAGGGGGTCCGAAAAACTGTTTTTT; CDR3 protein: CASTRGSEKLFF
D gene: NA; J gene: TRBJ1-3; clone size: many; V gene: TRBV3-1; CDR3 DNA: TGTGCCAGCAGCCCGGTAGGGGGGGCTGGTGGAAACACCATATATTTT; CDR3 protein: CASSPVGGAGGNTIYF
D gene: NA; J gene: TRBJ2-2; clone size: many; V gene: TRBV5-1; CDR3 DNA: TGCGCCAGCAGCCGGGACAACACCGGGGAGCTGTTTTTT; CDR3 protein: CASSRDNTGELFF
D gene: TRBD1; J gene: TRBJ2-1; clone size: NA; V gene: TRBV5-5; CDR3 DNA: TGTGCCAGCAGCTTGACAGGGGGCGCTGCCAATGAGCAGTTCTTC; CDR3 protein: CASSLTGGAANEQFF
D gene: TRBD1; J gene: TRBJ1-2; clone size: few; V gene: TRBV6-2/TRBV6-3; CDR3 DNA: TGTGCCAGCAGTTACTCGATAACAGGGGGCGCAGAATTCCGGGGCTACACCTTC; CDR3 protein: CASSYSITGGAEFRGYTF
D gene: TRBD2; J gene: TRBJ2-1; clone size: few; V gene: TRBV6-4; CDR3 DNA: TGTGGCAGGACTAGCGGGGGGGCCGGGGATGAGCAGTTCTTC; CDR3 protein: CGRTSGGAGDEQFF
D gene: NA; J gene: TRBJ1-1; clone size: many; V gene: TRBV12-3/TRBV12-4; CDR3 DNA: TGTGCCAGCAGCCCGACAGTGAACACTGAAGCTTTCTTT; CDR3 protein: CASSPTVNTEAFF
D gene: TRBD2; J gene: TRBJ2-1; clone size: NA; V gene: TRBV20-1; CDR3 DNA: TGCAGTGCTAGAGATGGTGGGGTAGCGGGGGAGCAGTTCTTC; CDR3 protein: CSARDGGVAGEQFF
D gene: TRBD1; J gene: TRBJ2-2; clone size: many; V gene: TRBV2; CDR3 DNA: TGTGCCAGCAGTGAAGGGGGACAGGGCGGGGAGCTGTTTTTT; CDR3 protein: CASSEGGQGGELFF
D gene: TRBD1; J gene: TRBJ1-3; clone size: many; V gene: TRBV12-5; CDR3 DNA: TGTGCTAGTGGTTTGGCGACAGGGGAGGGAAACACCATATATTTT; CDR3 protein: CASGLATGEGNTIYF
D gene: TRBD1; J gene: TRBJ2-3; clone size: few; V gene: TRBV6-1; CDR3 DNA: TGTGCCAGCAGTGGGACAGGTGACACAGATACGCAGTATTTT; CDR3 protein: CASSGTGDTDTQYF
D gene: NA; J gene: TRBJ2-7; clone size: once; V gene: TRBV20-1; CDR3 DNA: TGCAGTGCTAGAGATACCGGTCTCTACGAGCAGTACTTC; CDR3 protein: CSARDTGLYEQYF
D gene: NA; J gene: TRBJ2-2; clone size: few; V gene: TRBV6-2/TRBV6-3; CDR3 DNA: TGTGCCAGCAGTTTCAGGGCGAACACCGGGGAGCTGTTTTTT; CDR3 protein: CASSFRANTGELFF
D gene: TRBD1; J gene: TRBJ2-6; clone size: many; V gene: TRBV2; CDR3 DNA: TGTGCCAGCAGTACTCCGGGACAGGGGTTCTCTGGGGCCAACGTCCTGACTTTC; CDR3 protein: CASSTPGQGFSGANVLTF
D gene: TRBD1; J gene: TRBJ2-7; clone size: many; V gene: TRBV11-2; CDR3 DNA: TGTGCCAGCAGCTTAGGGGGACAGGGTTTCAACGAGCAGTACTTC; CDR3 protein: CASSLGGQGFNEQYF
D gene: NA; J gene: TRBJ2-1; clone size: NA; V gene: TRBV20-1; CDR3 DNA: TGCAGTGGCCAAGACAATGAGCAGTTCTTC; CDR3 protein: CSGQDNEQFF
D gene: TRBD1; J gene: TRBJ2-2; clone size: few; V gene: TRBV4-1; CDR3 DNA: TGCGCCAGCAGCCAAGAAGACAGGGATTGGATCGGGGAGCTGTTTTTT; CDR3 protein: CASSQEDRDWIGELFF
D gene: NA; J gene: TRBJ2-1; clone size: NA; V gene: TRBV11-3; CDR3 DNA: TGTGCCAGCAGCTCTGGATTTGGTGACAATGAGCAGTTCTTC; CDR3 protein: CASSSGFGDNEQFF
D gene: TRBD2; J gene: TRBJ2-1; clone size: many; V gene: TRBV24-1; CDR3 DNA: TGTGCCACCAGTGCGTCACGGGGGGTAAGGTACAATGAGCAGTTCTTC; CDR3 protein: CATSASRGVRYNEQFF
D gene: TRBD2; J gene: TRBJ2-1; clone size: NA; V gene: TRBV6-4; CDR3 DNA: TGTGCCAGCAGGACTAGCGGGGGGGCCGATAATGAGCAGTTCTTC; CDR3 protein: CASRTSGGADNEQFF
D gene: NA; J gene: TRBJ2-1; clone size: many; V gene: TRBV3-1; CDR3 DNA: TGTGCCAGCAGCCAAGATCTTCGACAGAGCAATGAGCAGTTCTTC; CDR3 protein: CASSQDLRQSNEQFF
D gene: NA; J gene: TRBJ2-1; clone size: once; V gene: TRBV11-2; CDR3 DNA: TGTGCCAGCAGCCCGAGTTGGGGGCTCGATGAGCAGTTCTTC; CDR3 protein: CASSPSWGLDEQFF